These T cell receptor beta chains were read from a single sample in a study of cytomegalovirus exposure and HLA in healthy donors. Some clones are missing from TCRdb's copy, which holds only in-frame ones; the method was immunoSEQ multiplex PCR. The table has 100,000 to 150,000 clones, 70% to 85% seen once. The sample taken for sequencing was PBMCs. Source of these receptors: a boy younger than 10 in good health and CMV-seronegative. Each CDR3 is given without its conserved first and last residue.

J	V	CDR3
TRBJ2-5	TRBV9	ASSFTGAQETQY
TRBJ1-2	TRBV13	ASSLAGGNGYT
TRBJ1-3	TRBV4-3	ASSQEEGSGNTIY
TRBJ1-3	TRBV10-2	ATWTSGNTIY
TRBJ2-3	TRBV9	ASSVEGGGAFDTQY
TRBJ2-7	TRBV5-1	ASSLELAGYEQY
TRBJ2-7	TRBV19	ASSTYYEQY
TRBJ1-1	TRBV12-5	ASGLVALRARTEAF
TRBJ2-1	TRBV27	ASSGGLAAYNEQF
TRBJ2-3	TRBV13	ASSLGPVLTDTQY
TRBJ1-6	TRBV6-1	ASSEGQGPSPLH
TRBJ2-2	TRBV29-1	SATSGSYTGELF
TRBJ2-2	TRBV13	ASSSGGGYTGELF
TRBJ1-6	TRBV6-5	ASTLGQGYNSPLH
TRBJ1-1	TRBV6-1	ASSRTVNTEAF
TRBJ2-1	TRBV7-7	ASSPGPGSEQF
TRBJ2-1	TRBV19	ASSKTGTGYNEQF
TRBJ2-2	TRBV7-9	ASSSGGNTGELF
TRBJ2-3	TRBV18	ASSPLAPGLAGLLRGTDTQY
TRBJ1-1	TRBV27	ASSLAGHPAEAF
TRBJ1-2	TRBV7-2	ASSPGQGAWWYGYT
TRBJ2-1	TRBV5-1	ASSLDWGPNEQF
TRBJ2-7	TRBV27	ASSLSNGGVWEQY
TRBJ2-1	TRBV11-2	ASSPRGARTGWPYNEQF
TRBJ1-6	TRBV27	ASAGRTGKNSPLH
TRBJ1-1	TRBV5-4	ASSWGVANTEAF
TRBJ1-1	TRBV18	ASSPAFSNRDLAF
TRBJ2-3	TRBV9	ASSGDQTGRTVQGAQY
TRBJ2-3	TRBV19	ASKEGSLSTDTQY
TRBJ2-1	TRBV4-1	ASAPGPRSEEQF
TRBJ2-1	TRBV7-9	SSSLLAGGRNEQF
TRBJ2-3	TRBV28	ASSGTSGFFLTDTQY
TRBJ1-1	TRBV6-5	ASSYSGAANTEAF
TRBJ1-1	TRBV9	ASSPRTGWNTEAF
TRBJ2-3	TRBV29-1	SVVWREAVDTQY
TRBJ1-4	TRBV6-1	ASSWTLDEKLF